These 8 T cell receptor beta chains came from one sample sequenced in a study of lymphopenia after photon versus proton radiotherapy. TCRdb's copy holds only in-frame clones and misses some; the assay was immunoSEQ multiplex PCR. The sample has 70,000 to 95,000 clones, about 86% seen once. The specimen comprised peripheral blood, sampled from a patient treated with proton-based radiotherapy. The receptors were sampled from a man aged 60 to 75 with pancreatic cancer.

The CDR3 region has the DNA TGTGCTAGTGACCTCGACGGACAGGGCACGCAGTTCTTC. Protein: CASDLDGQGTQFF. The rearrangement uses TRBV12-5 and TRBJ2-1, with TRBD1 matching over 8 bases. Trimming at V came to 7 bases and at J to 12 bases, leaving 11 bases not matched to a gene. Germline V CDR1 and CDR2: LGHNT, FRNRAP. There are 13 residues in the CDR3. Complete variable domain (other parts from reference TRBV12-5 and TRBJ2-1): DARVTQTPRHKVTEMGQEVTMRCQPILGHNTVFWYRQTMMQGLELLAYFRNRAPLDDSGMPKDRFSAEMPDATLATLKIQPSEPRDSAVYFCASDLDGQGTQFFGPGTRLTVL.

The gene calls are TRBV4-1 and TRBJ2-7; D might be TRBD2 (6 bases). The ends were cut back, 0 bases at V and 2 bases at J, with 8 bases in the middle. In germline, CDR1 is MGHRA, CDR2 YSYEKL. The CDR3 consists of 14 residues. The DNA of the CDR3 is TGCGCCAGCAGCCAAGAACTAGCCCCCTACGAGCAGTACTTC. Its translation: CASSQELAPYEQYF.

The chain uses TRBV14 and TRBJ2-7, with TRBD1 matching 9 bases. This CDR3 has 15 residues. In germline, CDR1 is SGHDN, CDR2 FVKESK. V lost 2 bases and J lost 2; bases outside the gene matches: 4. The CDR3 sequence: CASSQRGQGTYEQYF. CDR3 nucleotide sequence: TGTGCCAGCAGCCAAAGAGGACAGGGGACCTACGAGCAGTACTTC.

The chain has TRBV5-4 and TRBJ2-5; perhaps TRBD2 as D (5 bases). This CDR3 is built from 14 residues. Germline-derived CDR1 and CDR2 are SGHNT and YYREEE (reference sequence). The ends were cut back, 4 bases at V and 5 bases at J, with 15 bases in the middle. The CDR3 spells CASSPSGGPETQYF. The CDR3 DNA sequence: TGTGCCAGCAGCCCCTCTGGCGGGCCGGAGACCCAGTACTTC.

As regards this clone: Mismatch with germline at one junction end may stem from a read error. The chain recombines TRBV19 with TRBJ2-5; the match to TRBD1 covers 10 bases. Germline loops: CDR1 LNHDA, CDR2 SQIVND (reference sequence). This CDR3 is 15 amino acids long. This CDR3 is CASSIDRAGQGFMNF. The CDR3 DNA is TGTGCCAGTAGTATAGATCGGGCGGGACAGGGGTTCATGAACTTC.

This clone was seen only once. The CDR3 loop is CASSITGLSYNEQFF. CDR3 bases: TGTGCCAGTAGTATCACAGGGCTTTCCTACAATGAGCAGTTCTTC. The chain recombines TRBV19 with TRBJ2-1, with D possibly being TRBD1 (6 bases). CDR1 and CDR2 from the germline V gene are LNHDA and SQIVND (reference sequence). This CDR3 contains 15 residues. The V end lost 3 bases, the J end lost 1 base, and 10 bases lay between the germline ends.

This chain connects TRBV28 to TRBJ1-1; no firm D call. V was trimmed by 4 bases and J by 0 bases, leaving 18 bases between them. Germline lookup yields CDR1 MDHEN and CDR2 SYDVKM. This CDR3 contains 17 residues. In DNA, the CDR3 is TGTGCCAGCAGTTCGCCGGGCAGGCAAGCTTTGAACACTGAAGCTTTCTTT. This encodes CASSSPGRQALNTEAFF.

The chain is built from TRBV16 and TRBJ2-3; D gene uncertain. V lost 1 base, J lost 2 bases, and 10 bases lay in between. Germline V lookup: CDR1 KGHSY, CDR2 FQNENV. The CDR3 is 15 residues long. The CDR3 protein is CASSQFETLTDTQYF. DNA of the CDR3: TGTGCCAGCAGCCAATTCGAAACTCTCACAGATACGCAGTATTTT.